Listed below are T cell receptor beta chains from one sample, sequenced in a study of blood T cell repertoires in COVID-19. The method was immunoSEQ multiplex PCR; TCRdb's version includes in-frame clones alone and lacks a portion of them. The repertoire consists of more than 200,000 clones, with around 87% occurring once and the leading ten covering around 5%. The source material was peripheral blood. These receptors were obtained from a woman aged 55 to 70 with COVID-19, enrolled during active disease. The CDR3 runs from the conserved cysteine through the conserved F or W. Each record gives: clone size, D gene, J gene, V gene, CDR3 protein, CDR3 DNA. The D gene is left open where the match is weak. The size entry is marked missing in some rows and otherwise reads once, few, many or a size class.

NA | TRBD2 | TRBJ2-1 | TRBV29-1 | CSVGGTSGRAHEQFF | TGCAGCGTTGGTGGGACTAGCGGGAGGGCCCATGAGCAGTTCTTC
NA | NA | TRBJ2-7 | TRBV9 | CASSPAIEAWNEQYF | TGTGCCAGCAGCCCTGCGATCGAAGCGTGGAACGAGCAGTACTTC
NA | NA | TRBJ1-1 | TRBV24-1 | CATSDLQASEAFF | TGTGCCACCAGTGATTTGCAGGCATCAGAAGCTTTCTTT
NA | NA | TRBJ2-3 | TRBV7-3 | CASSRADTTDTQYF | TGTGCCAGCAGTCGTGCGGATACCACAGATACGCAGTATTTT
NA | TRBD2 | TRBJ2-1 | TRBV6-6 | CASSPGRAGGPSYNEQFF | TGTGCCAGCAGTCCCGGTAGAGCGGGAGGTCCCTCCTACAATGAGCAGTTCTTC
NA | NA | TRBJ2-3 | TRBV27 | CASSLIRFYDTQYF | TGTGCCAGCAGTTTAATTCGGTTCTACGATACGCAGTATTTT
NA | TRBD1 | TRBJ2-5 | TRBV5-1 | CASSLGQGLRETQYF | TGCGCCAGCAGCTTGGGACAGGGGTTAAGAGAGACCCAGTACTTC
NA | TRBD2 | TRBJ2-5 | TRBV7-9 | CASSPSGSRTETQYF | TGTGCCAGCAGCCCTAGCGGGAGTAGAACAGAGACCCAGTACTTC
NA | NA | TRBJ1-1 | TRBV15 | CATSRESGLYTEAFF | TGTGCCACCAGCAGAGAATCAGGACTTTACACTGAAGCTTTCTTT
NA | TRBD1 | TRBJ2-1 | TRBV16 | CASSHPDRGSGVEQFF | TGTGCCAGCAGCCACCCGGACAGGGGGTCTGGGGTGGAGCAGTTCTTC
NA | TRBD2 | TRBJ2-1 | TRBV11-2 | CASRSGLASDEQFF | TGTGCCAGCAGGTCGGGACTAGCGAGCGATGAGCAGTTCTTC
NA | TRBD1 | TRBJ2-5 | TRBV24-1 | CATSVGGLETQYF | TGTGCCACCAGTGTAGGGGGCTTGGAGACCCAGTACTTC
NA | NA | TRBJ1-6 | TRBV30 | CAWNARRSYSDSPLHF | TGTGCCTGGAACGCTAGACGGTCGTATTCCGATTCACCCCTCCACTTT
NA | NA | TRBJ1-5 | TRBV4-2 | CASSQGPGGGNSNQPQHF | TGTGCCAGCAGCCAAGGCCCGGGGGGCGGAAATAGCAATCAGCCCCAGCATTTT
few | NA | TRBJ2-1 | TRBV7-3 | CASSLFGATGAGEQFF | TGTGCCAGCAGCTTGTTTGGGGCGACAGGTGCGGGCGAGCAGTTCTTC
NA | NA | TRBJ2-5 | TRBV30 | CAWSVPGAQETQYF | TGTGCCTGGAGTGTACCAGGGGCCCAAGAGACCCAGTACTTC
NA | NA | TRBJ2-3 | TRBV7-9 | CASSFRQTTDTQYF | TGTGCCAGCAGCTTTAGACAGACCACAGATACGCAGTATTTT
NA | TRBD1 | TRBJ1-2 | TRBV7-2 | CASSLNRGVHGYTF | TGTGCCAGCAGCTTAAACAGGGGTGTCCATGGCTACACCTTC
many | TRBD2 | TRBJ2-7 | TRBV4-1 | CASSQGPAGVNNEQYF | TGCGCCAGCAGCCAAGGCCCGGCGGGAGTTAATAACGAGCAGTACTTC
NA | NA | TRBJ2-7 | TRBV7-2 | CASSSLYEQYF | TGTGCCAGCAGCTCGTTATACGAGCAGTACTTC